The 4 T cell receptor beta chains listed next were all sequenced from one sample in a study of blood T cell repertoires in COVID-19. TCRdb's copy holds only in-frame clones and misses some; the assay was immunoSEQ multiplex PCR. The sample consists of hundreds of thousands of clones, 85% to 90% of them appearing once. The sequencing input was peripheral blood. The receptors come from a woman younger than 30 with acute or convalescent COVID-19.

The chain uses TRBV9 and TRBJ2-3; 7 bases are a match to TRBD2. Germline V gives CDR1 SGDLS, CDR2 YYNGEE. The ends lost 6 bases at V and 2 bases at J; junction bases unmatched: 6. This CDR3 is 14 amino acids long. CDR3 residues: CASTLGGFTDTQYF. CDR3 DNA sequence: TGTGCCAGCACTCTCGGGGGGTTCACAGATACGCAGTATTTT.

The chain combines TRBV24-1 with TRBJ2-6, with TRBD1 identical over 7 bases. With V trimmed by 3 bases and J by 1 base, 8 bases remained unmatched. This CDR3 region has 18 residues. In germline, CDR1 is KGHDR, CDR2 SFDVKD. The CDR3 loop reads CATSDRGRGSSGANVLTF. In DNA, the CDR3 is TGTGCCACCAGTGATAGAGGCAGGGGGTCGTCTGGGGCCAACGTCCTGACTTTC.

The rearrangement joins TRBV12-3 or TRBV12-4 to TRBJ1-4, with a weak D call TRBD1 (5 bases). Trimming removed 5 bases from V and 7 bases from J, with 11 bases in between. The CDR3 runs 13 residues. This CDR3 reads CASSRGLREKLFF. Here the CDR3 DNA reads TGTGCCAGCAGTCGGGGACTCCGTGAAAAACTGTTTTTT.

CDR3 protein: CASSLGGQGANYGYTF. The CDR3 DNA reads TGCGCCAGCAGCTTGGGTGGACAGGGGGCTAACTATGGCTACACCTTC. The genes are TRBV5-1 and TRBJ1-2, with 10 nucleotides matching TRBD1. From germline, CDR1 is SGHRS and CDR2 YFSETQ. After removal of 0 bases from V and 0 bases from J, the junction contained 2 bases not matched to a gene. The CDR3 covers 16 residues.